Listed below are T cell receptor beta chains from one sample, sequenced in a study of control samples from healthy donors and cancer patients. Libraries were prepared by immunoSEQ multiplex PCR; TCRdb keeps only in-frame clonotypes and omits some of them. This table holds over 100,000 clones, 90% found once. Sequenced material: blood. The receptors were gathered from a human donor in good health. The donor label of this sample is uncertain. Each CDR3 is given with its conserved first and last residue. The D gene is left open where the match is weak. Not every row has a clone size; where given, it reads once, few, many or a size class.

>TRBV5-4|TRBJ1-2|TRBD1|-
TGTGCCAGCAGGAATACAGGGGGCAACTATGGCTACACCTTC
CASRNTGGNYGYTF
>TRBV24-1|TRBJ1-2|-|-
TGTGCCACCAGTGATGACGAGCGCGGGGGAGTTTATGGCTACACCTTC
CATSDDERGGVYGYTF
>TRBV19|TRBJ1-1|-|-
TGTGCCAGTAGTATAACCCAGGGTACTGAAGCTTTCTTT
CASSITQGTEAFF
>TRBV6-5|TRBJ2-1|-|-
TGTGCCAGCACAGAGGGGTCCAGAAGGTTCTTC
CASTEGSRRFF
>TRBV5-5|TRBJ2-1|-|-
TGTGCCAGCACCCTGTCAGGTGGTTTTTACAATGAGCAGTTCTTC
CASTLSGGFYNEQFF
>TRBV3-1/TRBV3-2|TRBJ1-1|-|-
TGTGCCAGCAGCCAGTTTTCGGGTGAAGCTTTCTTT
CASSQFSGEAFF
>TRBV12-3/TRBV12-4|TRBJ2-1|-|-
TGTGCCAGCAGTTTCTCCAGGGTTAATGAGCAGTTCTTC
CASSFSRVNEQFF
>TRBV10-3|TRBJ2-2|-|-
TGTGCCATCAGTGAGTCGGTGCCAGGGGGGACCGGGGAGCTGTTTTTT
CAISESVPGGTGELFF
>TRBV7-8|TRBJ1-5|TRBD1|-
TGTGCCAGCAGCCCCCCGGCTGGGACAGGTTCTCAGCCCCAGCATTTT
CASSPPAGTGSQPQHF
>TRBV5-4|TRBJ1-6|-|once
TGTGCCAGCACAGCGTCGGGGGTCCGAGGGGGTTTGAATTCACCCCTCCACTTT
CASTASGVRGGLNSPLHF
>TRBV3-1/TRBV3-2|TRBJ2-2|-|once
TGTGCCAGCAGCCACTTAAACACCGGGGAGCTGTTTTTT
CASSHLNTGELFF
>TRBV5-1|TRBJ1-2|-|-
TGCGCCAGCGCCGAGCAGAACTATGGCTACACCTTC
CASAEQNYGYTF
>TRBV4-3|TRBJ2-2|-|-
TGCGCCAGCAGCCCCCGTGACAGTACCGGGGAGCTGTTTTTT
CASSPRDSTGELFF
>TRBV28|TRBJ1-2|-|-
TGTGCCAGCACCTGGAACTATGGCTACACCTTC
CASTWNYGYTF
>TRBV6-1|TRBJ2-1|-|-
TGTGCCAGCAGTGAAGCCGCCGGCGGGGGCCCAAACAATGAGCAGTTCTTC
CASSEAAGGGPNNEQFF
>TRBV5-1|TRBJ2-1|TRBD1|-
TGCGCCAGCAGCTCGGCTCCCGGGACAGCCTACAATGAGCAGTTCTTC
CASSSAPGTAYNEQFF
>TRBV29-1|TRBJ1-6|-|-
TGCAGCGTTCTGGGGTCCCTTAATTCACCCCTCCACTTT
CSVLGSLNSPLHF
>TRBV4-3|TRBJ1-2|-|-
TGCGCCAGCAGCCAAGTTGAGGGCCCGATCGATGGCTACACCTTC
CASSQVEGPIDGYTF
>TRBV19|TRBJ1-3|TRBD1|-
TGTGCCACCGCCGGGACAGCTTATAGATCTGGAAACACCATATATTTT
CATAGTAYRSGNTIYF
>TRBV27|TRBJ2-2|TRBD1|-
TGTGCCAGCAGTTTCCGGACAGGGGACACCGGGGAGCTGTTTTTT
CASSFRTGDTGELFF
>TRBV6-4|TRBJ2-3|TRBD2|-
TGTGCCAGCAAGGCGGGGGAAAGCACAGATACGCAGTATTTT
CASKAGESTDTQYF
>TRBV18|TRBJ1-1|-|-
TGTGCCACTCGCGGGGGGGAGAACACTGAAGCTTTCTTT
CATRGGENTEAFF
>TRBV3-1/TRBV3-2|TRBJ1-1|-|-
TGTGCCAGCAGCCAGGTCCTAGGGCCTAGTTATGGTGAAGCTTTCTTT
CASSQVLGPSYGEAFF
>TRBV5-1|TRBJ1-1|TRBD1|-
TGCGCCAGCAGCTTTACAGGGGGCACTGAAGCTTTCTTT
CASSFTGGTEAFF
>TRBV2|TRBJ1-6|TRBD1|-
TGTGCCAGCACAACCGGGACAGGGGGCGTGTCACCCCTCCACTTT
CASTTGTGGVSPLHF
>TRBV15|TRBJ1-4|-|few
TGTGCCACCAGCAGAGAGGGGGGTAGGGGATCTAATGAAAAACTGTTTTTT
CATSREGGRGSNEKLFF
>TRBV24-1|TRBJ1-2|-|-
TGTGCCACCAGTGATTTGCGGGGGAACTATGGCTACACCTTC
CATSDLRGNYGYTF
>TRBV13|TRBJ2-3|-|-
TGTGCCAGCAGCCTCAGGGGGGGAGATACGCAGTATTTT
CASSLRGGDTQYF
>TRBV14|TRBJ1-2|-|-
TGTGCCAGCAGCCAAGCAGGGTATGGCTACACCTTC
CASSQAGYGYTF
>TRBV18|TRBJ1-1|-|-
TGTGCCAGCTCACGGACCGGCGGAGGGCTGAACACTGAAGCTTTCTTT
CASSRTGGGLNTEAFF
>TRBV5-1|TRBJ1-2|-|-
TGCGCCAGCAGCTTGGCCGGCAGTCCCTTGGAGAATTATGGCTACACCTTC
CASSLAGSPLENYGYTF
>TRBV19|TRBJ1-6|-|-
TGTGCCAGTAGGCGGAAGTATGATAATTCACCCCTCCACTTT
CASRRKYDNSPLHF
>TRBV7-9|TRBJ1-6|TRBD1|-
TGTGCCAGCAGCTCAGGACAGGGTAATTCACCCCTCCACTTT
CASSSGQGNSPLHF
>TRBV9|TRBJ2-3|TRBD2|-
TGTGCCAGCAGCGTAGATCCCGCTAGCGGGGTTAAAAATACGCAGTATTTT
CASSVDPASGVKNTQYF
>TRBV15|TRBJ1-3|-|-
TGTGCCACCAGCAGAGTCGGGCTCTCTGGAAACACCATATATTTT
CATSRVGLSGNTIYF
>TRBV3-1/TRBV3-2|TRBJ1-2|-|few
TGTGCCAGCAGCCAATCTTCTATAGGCTACACCTTC
CASSQSSIGYTF
>TRBV6-2/TRBV6-3|TRBJ1-5|-|-
TGTGCCAGCAGTTACGCTGACATTCGAGGTCGTCAGCCCCAGCATTTT
CASSYADIRGRQPQHF
>TRBV28|TRBJ1-2|-|-
TGTGCCAGCGGAAGGCGGGGGAGGAGTGGCTACACCTTC
CASGRRGRSGYTF
>TRBV10-3|TRBJ1-2|-|-
TGTGCCATACCGCAGGAGAATAACTATGGCTACACCTTC
CAIPQENNYGYTF
>TRBV3-1/TRBV3-2|TRBJ2-5|-|-
TGTGCCAGCAGCCTCATGACAGCGACTCGGGACCAGTACTTC
CASSLMTATRDQYF
>TRBV6-5|TRBJ2-1|-|-
TGTGCCAGCAGTTACTCGCGCGCCGGTGAGCAGTTCTTC
CASSYSRAGEQFF
>TRBV28|TRBJ1-5|-|-
TGTGCCAGCAGCCCTGGTGGGGTGGGGCCCCAGCATTTT
CASSPGGVGPQHF